These 2 T cell receptor beta chains share one sample of origin, sequenced in a study of monozygotic twins with inflammatory bowel disease. From its re-call of the 5' RACE reads, TCRdb lists each CDR3 protein once, without DNA. Its table lists some 200,000 distinct CDR3 sequences. What was sequenced was blood. The receptors derive from a human donor with ulcerative colitis or Crohn's disease, or a healthy co-twin of an affected twin (not recorded which).

The chain joins TRBV10-3 to TRBJ2-2; lacking DNA, the TRBD1 call made by TCRdb goes unchecked. Germline V gives CDR1 ENHRY, CDR2 SYGVKD. The CDR3 is 13 residues long. CDR3: CANRDTHTGELFF.

This chain joins TRBV4-1 and TRBJ2-3; TCRdb's D gene call, TRBD1, goes unchecked for lack of DNA. The CDR3 is 15 residues long. Germline CDR1 reads MGHRA; CDR2 reads YSYEKL. The CDR3 spells CASSHPGQGTDTQYF.